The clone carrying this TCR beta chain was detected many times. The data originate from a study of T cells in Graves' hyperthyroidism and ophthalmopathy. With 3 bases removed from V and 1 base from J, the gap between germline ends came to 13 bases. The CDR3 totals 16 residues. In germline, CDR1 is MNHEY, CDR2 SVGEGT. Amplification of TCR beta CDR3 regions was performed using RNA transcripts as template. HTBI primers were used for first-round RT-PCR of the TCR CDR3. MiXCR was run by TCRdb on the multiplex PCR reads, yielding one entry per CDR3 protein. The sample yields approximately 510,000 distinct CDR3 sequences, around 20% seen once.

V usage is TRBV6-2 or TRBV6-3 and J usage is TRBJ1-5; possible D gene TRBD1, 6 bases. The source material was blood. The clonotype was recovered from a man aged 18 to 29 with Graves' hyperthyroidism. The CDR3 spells CASSYMGGLSNQPQHF. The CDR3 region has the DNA TGTGCCAGCAGTTATATGGGGGGGCTGAGCAATCAGCCCCAGCATTTT.